These T cell receptor beta chains were read from a single sample in a study of T cell clonotyping in hematopoietic cell transplantation. Assay: immunoSEQ multiplex PCR; the TCRdb copy retains only in-frame clones and omits some. The sample contains more than 12,000 clones, about 93% of which appear only once. The sequencing used PBMCs, collected 30 days after allogeneic stem cell transplant. Receptors were obtained from a male patient between 55 and 70 years old who had an allogeneic stem cell transplant from an unrelated donor, so the T cells may come from the graft donor. Some clones in this sample may be carry-over from other donors' samples. The conserved cysteine and the conserved F or W are not part of the CDR3 here. The D gene is left open where the match is weak.

j_call	v_call	d_call	cdr3_length	cdr3_aa
TRBJ2-7	TRBV19	.	10	ASSGQNYEQY
TRBJ1-5	TRBV19	.	13	ASSGQGFYNQPQH
TRBJ1-1	TRBV25-1	.	14	ASSPNGAGRNTEAF
TRBJ2-1	TRBV29-1	TRBD2	16	SVGLVGLAGGYNNEQF
TRBJ1-6	TRBV21-1	.	12	ASSTTGANSPLH
TRBJ1-5	TRBV6-6	.	13	ASSYSTGSNQPQH
TRBJ1-1	TRBV7-9	.	12	ASSLGGQGPEAF
TRBJ2-7	TRBV19	.	10	ASSREDYEQY
TRBJ1-1	TRBV29-1	.	13	SVGSYQALNTEAF
TRBJ1-2	TRBV7-9	TRBD1	13	ASSLARDREHGYT
TRBJ1-1	TRBV2	.	11	ASSDVGNTEAF
TRBJ1-2	TRBV29-1	TRBD1	11	SAATGGVAGYT
TRBJ2-7	TRBV2	.	9	ASSANRREY
TRBJ1-2	TRBV7-8	.	11	ASSHRTDYGYT
TRBJ2-5	TRBV4-1	TRBD2	15	ASSQGNSGGGLGTQY
TRBJ2-5	TRBV14	.	13	ASSQATGRQETQY
TRBJ2-7	TRBV5-1	.	10	ASSRGDYEQY
TRBJ1-6	TRBV7-2	TRBD1	12	ASSSRQGNSPLH
TRBJ1-6	TRBV5-1	.	13	ASSGLGSANSPLH
TRBJ1-1	TRBV14	TRBD1	11	ASSRDRYTEAF
TRBJ2-7	TRBV6-6	TRBD1	12	ASSYDRGPYEQY
TRBJ2-3	TRBV20-1	TRBD2	9	SARGGDTQY
TRBJ1-5	TRBV10-3	.	14	AISESIGRSGQPQH
TRBJ1-1	TRBV7-9	TRBD1	14	ASSLDLQGANTEAF
TRBJ2-7	TRBV7-9	.	14	ASSFPAGRGSYEQY
TRBJ2-5	TRBV19	TRBD2	16	ASSKGLAGALEAETQY
TRBJ2-5	TRBV7-6	TRBD2	14	ASSLASGTRVETQY
TRBJ1-5	TRBV19	.	14	ASSIAGGLGNQPQH
TRBJ2-1	TRBV5-4	TRBD1	13	ASSRRDRDYNEQF
TRBJ1-1	TRBV5-1	.	12	ASSYTRGNTEAF
TRBJ1-2	TRBV6-5	.	9	ASRASYGYT
TRBJ2-7	TRBV10-2	.	10	ASSRESYEQY
TRBJ2-6	TRBV5-6	.	15	ASSSLGGRYGANVLT
TRBJ1-6	TRBV11-2	.	14	ASSLGQGSLSSPLH
TRBJ2-3	TRBV5-6	TRBD2	14	ASSLVPSGPTDTQY
TRBJ2-5	TRBV19	TRBD1	14	ASSIWGTDKTETQY
TRBJ1-4	TRBV12-5	TRBD1	15	ASGLPAKDRGNEKLF
TRBJ2-7	TRBV5-1	.	9	ASRTEDEQY
TRBJ2-1	TRBV5-1	TRBD2	14	ASSLESTSVVNEQF
TRBJ1-2	TRBV5-1	.	12	ASSFEDGNYGYT
TRBJ1-3	TRBV19	.	11	ASSETSGNTIY
TRBJ2-3	TRBV4-1	.	13	ASSQGTTSTDTQY
TRBJ2-7	TRBV19	TRBD1	12	ASSIRTGAYEQY
TRBJ2-2	TRBV7-2	.	13	ASSSKFTYTGELF
TRBJ1-1	TRBV25-1	TRBD1	11	ASRGQGDTEAF